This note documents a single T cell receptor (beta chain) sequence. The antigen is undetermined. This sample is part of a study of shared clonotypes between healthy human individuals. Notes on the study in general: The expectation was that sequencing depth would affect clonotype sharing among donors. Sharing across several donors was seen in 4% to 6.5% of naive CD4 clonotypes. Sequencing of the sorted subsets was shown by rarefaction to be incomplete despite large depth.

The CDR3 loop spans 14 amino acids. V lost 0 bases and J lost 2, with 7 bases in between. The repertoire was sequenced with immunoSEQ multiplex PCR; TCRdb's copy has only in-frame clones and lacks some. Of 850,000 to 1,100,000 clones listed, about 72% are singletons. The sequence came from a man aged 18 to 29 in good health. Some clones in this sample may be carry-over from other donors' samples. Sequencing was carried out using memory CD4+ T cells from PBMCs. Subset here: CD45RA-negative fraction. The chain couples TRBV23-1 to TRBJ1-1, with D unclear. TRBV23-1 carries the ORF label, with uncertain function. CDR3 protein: CASSQSWENTEAFF. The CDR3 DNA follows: TGCGCCAGCAGTCAATCGTGGGAAAACACTGAAGCTTTCTTT.